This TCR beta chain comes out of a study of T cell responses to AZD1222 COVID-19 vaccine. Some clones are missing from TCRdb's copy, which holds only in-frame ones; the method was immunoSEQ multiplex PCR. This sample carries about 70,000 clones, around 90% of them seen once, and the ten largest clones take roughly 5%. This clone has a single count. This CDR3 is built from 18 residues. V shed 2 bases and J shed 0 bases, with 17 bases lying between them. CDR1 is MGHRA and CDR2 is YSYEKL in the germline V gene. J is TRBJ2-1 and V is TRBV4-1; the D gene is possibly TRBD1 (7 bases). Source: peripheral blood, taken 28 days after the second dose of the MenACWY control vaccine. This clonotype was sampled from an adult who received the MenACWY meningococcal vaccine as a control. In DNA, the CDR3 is TGCGCCAGCAGCCAAAATGCGGCGGGACAGAGCTCCTACAATGAGCAGTTCTTC. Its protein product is CASSQNAAGQSSYNEQFF.